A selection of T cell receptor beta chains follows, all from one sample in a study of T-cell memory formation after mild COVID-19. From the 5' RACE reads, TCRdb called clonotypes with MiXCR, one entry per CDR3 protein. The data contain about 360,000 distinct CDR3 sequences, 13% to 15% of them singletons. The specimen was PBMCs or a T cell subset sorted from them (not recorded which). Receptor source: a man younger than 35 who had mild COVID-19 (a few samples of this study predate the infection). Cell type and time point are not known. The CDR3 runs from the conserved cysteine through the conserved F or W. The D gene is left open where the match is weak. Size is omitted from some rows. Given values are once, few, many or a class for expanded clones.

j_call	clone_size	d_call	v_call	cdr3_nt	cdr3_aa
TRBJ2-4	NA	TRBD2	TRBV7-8	TGTGCCAGCAGCTTCCTCGTTGAGCGGGGGGTCCGGGTAGCCAAAAACATTCAGTACTTC	CASSFLVERGVRVAKNIQYF
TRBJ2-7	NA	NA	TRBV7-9	TGTGCCAGCAGCTTGAGGGGGGCGGGGGAGCAGTACTTC	CASSLRGAGEQYF
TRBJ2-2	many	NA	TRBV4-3	TGCGCCAGCAGCCAAGATTATACGAACACCGGGGAGCTGTTTTTT	CASSQDYTNTGELFF
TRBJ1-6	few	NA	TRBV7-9	TGTGCCAGCAGCTTAGGGGGACAAGCCCTCCACTTT	CASSLGGQALHF
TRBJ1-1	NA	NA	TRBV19	TGTGCCAGTAGTTTATTAGACCGTGAAACTGAAGCTTTCTTT	CASSLLDRETEAFF
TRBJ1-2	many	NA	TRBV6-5	TGTGCCAGCAGCCGCGACGCAGGTCCTAACTATGGCTACACCTTC	CASSRDAGPNYGYTF
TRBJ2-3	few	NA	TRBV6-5	TGTGCCAGCCGCCGGGGCCGGAGTCCTAGCACAGATACGCAGTATTTT	CASRRGRSPSTDTQYF
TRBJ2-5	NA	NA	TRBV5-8	TGTGCCAGCAGCTTGGCCGCGGTCCAAGAGACCCAGTACTTC	CASSLAAVQETQYF
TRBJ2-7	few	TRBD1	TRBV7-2	TGTGCCAGCAGCTCCCGGGGGACAGGGCGGGAGCAGTACTTC	CASSSRGTGREQYF
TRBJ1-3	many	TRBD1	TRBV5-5	TGTGCCAGCAGCGACTACAGGGGCCGCTCTGGAAACACCATATATTTT	CASSDYRGRSGNTIYF
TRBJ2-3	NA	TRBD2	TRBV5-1	TGCGCCAGCAGCTTGGAGCTAGCGGGGGGGGTAGATACGCAGTATTTT	CASSLELAGGVDTQYF
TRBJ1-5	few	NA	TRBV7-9	TGTGCCAGCAGCCACACTCAGGGGAAGGGTGGCCGCAATCAGCCCCAGCATTTT	CASSHTQGKGGRNQPQHF
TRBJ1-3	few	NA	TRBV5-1	TGCGCCAGCAGCTTGGGCCTTACAGGGACCTCTGGAAACACCATATATTTT	CASSLGLTGTSGNTIYF
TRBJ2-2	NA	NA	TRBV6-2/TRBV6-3	TGTGCCAGCAGTCTTCGACAGCACACCGGGGAGCTGTTTTTT	CASSLRQHTGELFF
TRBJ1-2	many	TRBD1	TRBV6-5	TGTGCCAGCAGTTACTCCGACAGGGGTGGCTACACCTTC	CASSYSDRGGYTF
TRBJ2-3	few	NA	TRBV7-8	TGTGCCAGCAGCTTAAACAGGATTTCCACAGATACGCAGTATTTT	CASSLNRISTDTQYF
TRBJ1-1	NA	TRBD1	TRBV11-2	TGTGCCAGCAGCCCCTGGACAGGGTCGGACACTGAAGCTTTCTTT	CASSPWTGSDTEAFF
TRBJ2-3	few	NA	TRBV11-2	TGTGCCAGCAGCTTACCAGGGACCCCAGATACGCAGTATTTT	CASSLPGTPDTQYF
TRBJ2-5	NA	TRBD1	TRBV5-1	TGCGCCAGCAGCGGGACAGGGGGGAAAGAGACCCAGTACTTC	CASSGTGGKETQYF
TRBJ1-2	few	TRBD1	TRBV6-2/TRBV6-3	TGTGCCAGCAGTTCGACAGGGAGATATGGCTACACCTTC	CASSSTGRYGYTF
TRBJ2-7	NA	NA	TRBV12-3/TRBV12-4	TGTGCCAGCAGTTCCGAAGGGGGTGAGCAGTACTTC	CASSSEGGEQYF
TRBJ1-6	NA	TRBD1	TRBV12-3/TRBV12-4	TGTGCCAGCAGATGGGACAGTTCCTATAATTCACCCCTCCACTTT	CASRWDSSYNSPLHF
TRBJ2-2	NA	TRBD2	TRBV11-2	TGTGCCAGCAGCCGGGGGACTAGCGGAGCCACCGGGGAGCTGTTTTTT	CASSRGTSGATGELFF
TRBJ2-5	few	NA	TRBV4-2	TGTGCCAGCAGCCGAGAGGGCGTGCGGGGTTTCCAAGAGACCCAGTACTTC	CASSREGVRGFQETQYF
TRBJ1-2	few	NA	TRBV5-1	TGCGCCAGCAGCGACCCTGGGGGCTATGGCTACACCTTC	CASSDPGGYGYTF
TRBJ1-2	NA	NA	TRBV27	TGTGCCAGCAGTTTCGGCAGGGATCTAGGCTACACCTTC	CASSFGRDLGYTF
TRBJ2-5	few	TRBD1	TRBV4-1	TGCGCCAGCAGCCAAGATTTGGTGGCAGGGGGCGTTGTGACCCAGTACTTC	CASSQDLVAGGVVTQYF
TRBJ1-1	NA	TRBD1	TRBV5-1	TGCGCCAGCAGCTTGGGACAGGGGAGGATGAACACTGAAGCTTTCTTT	CASSLGQGRMNTEAFF
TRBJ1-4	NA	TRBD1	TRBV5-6	TGTGCCAGCAGCTTGTTAGGGGGCTCGGCGGAAAAACTGTTTTTT	CASSLLGGSAEKLFF
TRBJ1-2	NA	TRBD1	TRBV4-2	TGTGCCAGCAGCCGACGTGGCTCCGGGACAGACTATGGCTACACCTTC	CASSRRGSGTDYGYTF
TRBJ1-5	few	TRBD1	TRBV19	TGTGCCAGCAGAACATCAGAGGGGGCCCCCCAGCATTTT	CASRTSEGAPQHF
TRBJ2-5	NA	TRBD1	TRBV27	TGTGCCAGCAGTGAAAGACAGGGGGGGACCCAGTACTTC	CASSERQGGTQYF
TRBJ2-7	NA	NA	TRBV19	TGTGCCAGTAGTTATATGGGGTCACTCTCCTACGAGCAGTACTTC	CASSYMGSLSYEQYF
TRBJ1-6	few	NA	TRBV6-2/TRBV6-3	TGTGCCAGCAGCCGGGACGAAAATTCACCCCTCCACTTT	CASSRDENSPLHF
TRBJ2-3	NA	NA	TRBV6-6	TGTGCCAGCAGTTACAGGATAGCGGAAGATACGCAGTATTTT	CASSYRIAEDTQYF
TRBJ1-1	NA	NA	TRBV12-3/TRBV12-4	TGTGCCAGCAGTCCCAGGCCGGGGCTCGACTCAGGGGCTTTCTTT	CASSPRPGLDSGAFF
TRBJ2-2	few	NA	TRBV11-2	TGTGCCAGCAGCTTAGAAGCATTAGGCACCGGGGAGCTGTTTTTT	CASSLEALGTGELFF
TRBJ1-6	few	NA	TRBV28	TGTGCCAGCAGTTCCTGGTCTGTAAATTCACCCCTCCACTTT	CASSSWSVNSPLHF
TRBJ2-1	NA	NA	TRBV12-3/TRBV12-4	TGTGCCAGCAGCCAAGATTCAGGGGTTAGGTCCTACAATGAGCAGTTCTTC	CASSQDSGVRSYNEQFF
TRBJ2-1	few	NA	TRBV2	TGTGCCAGCTGGCGGGCGTCAAGCAATGAGCAGTTCTTC	CASWRASSNEQFF
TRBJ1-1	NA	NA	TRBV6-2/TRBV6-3	TGTGCCAGCAGTTCGACCCCGGGCTCTGCTTTCTTT	CASSSTPGSAFF
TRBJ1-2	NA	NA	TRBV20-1	TGCAGTGCTAGGGAGATTGTCAGTGGCTACACCTTC	CSAREIVSGYTF
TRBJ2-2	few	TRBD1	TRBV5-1	TGCGCCAGCAGCTCGACAGGGTCGTTCGCCGGGGAGCTGTTTTTT	CASSSTGSFAGELFF
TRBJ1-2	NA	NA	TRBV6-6	TGTGCCAGCAGTCCGGCCACCTATGGCTACACCTTC	CASSPATYGYTF
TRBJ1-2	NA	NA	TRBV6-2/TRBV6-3	TGTGCCAGCAGTTACTGGGGCAGGGCCTATGGCTACACCTTC	CASSYWGRAYGYTF